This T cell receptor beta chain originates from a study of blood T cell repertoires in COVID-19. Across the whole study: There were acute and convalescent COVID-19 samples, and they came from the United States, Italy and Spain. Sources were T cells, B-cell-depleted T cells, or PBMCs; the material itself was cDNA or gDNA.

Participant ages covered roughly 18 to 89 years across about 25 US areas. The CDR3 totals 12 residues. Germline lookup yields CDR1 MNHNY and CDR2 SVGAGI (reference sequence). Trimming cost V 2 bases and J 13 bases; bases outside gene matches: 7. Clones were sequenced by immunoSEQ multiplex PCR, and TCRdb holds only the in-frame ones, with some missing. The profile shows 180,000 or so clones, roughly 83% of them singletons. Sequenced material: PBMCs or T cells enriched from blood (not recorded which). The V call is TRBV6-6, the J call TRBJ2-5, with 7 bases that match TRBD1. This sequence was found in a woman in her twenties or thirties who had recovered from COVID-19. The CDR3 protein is CASSYQRQGPYF. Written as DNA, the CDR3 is TGTGCCAGCAGTTACCAAAGACAGGGTCCGTACTTC.